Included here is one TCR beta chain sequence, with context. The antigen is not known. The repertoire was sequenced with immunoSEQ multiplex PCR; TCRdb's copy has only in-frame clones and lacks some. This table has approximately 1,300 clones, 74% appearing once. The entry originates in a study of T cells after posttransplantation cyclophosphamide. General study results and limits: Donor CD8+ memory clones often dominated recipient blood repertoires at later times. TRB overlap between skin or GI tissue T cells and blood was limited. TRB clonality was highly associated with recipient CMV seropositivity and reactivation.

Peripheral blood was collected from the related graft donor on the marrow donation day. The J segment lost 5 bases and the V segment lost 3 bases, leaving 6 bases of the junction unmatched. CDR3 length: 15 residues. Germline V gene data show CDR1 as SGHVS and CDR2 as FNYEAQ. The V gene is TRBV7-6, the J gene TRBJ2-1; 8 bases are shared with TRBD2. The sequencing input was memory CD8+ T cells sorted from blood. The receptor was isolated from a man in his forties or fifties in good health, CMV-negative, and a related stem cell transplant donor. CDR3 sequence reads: CASSLGGTRNNEQFF. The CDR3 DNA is TGTGCCAGCAGCTTGGGCGGGACTAGGAACAATGAGCAGTTCTTC.